This T cell receptor (beta chain) originates from a study of blood T cell repertoires in COVID-19. Overall study context: Whether acute or convalescent, the COVID-19 samples came from the United States, Italy and Spain. In each case, the material was cDNA or gDNA derived from T cells, B-cell-depleted T cells, or PBMCs.

V shed 5 bases and J shed 3 bases, with 14 bases lying between them. CDR3 length: 15 amino acids. CDR1 is SGHTA, CDR2 FQGNSA, per germline. In the original workflow: Nucleated cell number was recorded as an estimate derived from reference gene primer amplification. Clones were sequenced by immunoSEQ multiplex PCR, and TCRdb holds only the in-frame ones, with some missing. The D gene and trimming were derived from the DNA, and the V and J assignments and clone size from that table. The repertoire has about 160,000 clones, 70% to 85% of them found once; the top ten carry 22%. This clone came up once. The TCR comes from an elderly woman with acute or convalescent COVID-19. The V call is TRBV7-2, the J call TRBJ1-5; D not certain. What was sequenced was peripheral blood. The CDR3: CASSRDGNFNQPQHF. CDR3 in DNA: TGTGCCAGCAGCCGCGACGGGAACTTCAATCAGCCCCAGCATTTT.